This paragraph covers one T cell receptor (beta chain) sequence. Profiled with immunoSEQ multiplex PCR; TCRdb holds only in-frame clones, not every one. The sample consists of about 470,000 clones, about 85% of them appearing once. This entry belongs to a study of shared clonotypes between healthy human individuals. The TCR sequence derives from a woman between 35 and 50 years old in good health. Some clones in this sample may be carry-over from other donors' samples. Sequenced sample: PBMCs.

DNA for the CDR3: TGTGCCAGCAGTCCGGGACTAGCCAACGGCGAGCAGTACTTC. It translates to CASSPGLANGEQYF. The chain employs TRBV7-2 and TRBJ2-7; TRBD2 matches at 9 bases. J was trimmed by 6 bases and V by 6 bases; bases with no gene match: 9. Germline V gene lookup returns CDR1 SGHTA and CDR2 FQGNSA. The CDR3 has 14 amino acids.